This entry concerns a single TCR beta chain. What it recognizes is unknown. Libraries used 5'RACE template switching adding universal primer site and UMIs. One entry per CDR3 protein, without DNA, is what TCRdb gives after re-calling the 5' RACE reads. The sample's table shows 200,000 to 300,000 distinct CDR3 sequences. The data were taken from a study of T cells expressing NK-cell markers. Study background: Sorted CD3+CD56+NKG2C+, CD3+CD56+NKG2C- and CD3+CD56-NKG2C+ T-cell subsets were beta-chain profiled. Among the eight sequenced donors, seven tested HCMV-seropositive and one tested seronegative.

Study observations and caveats: In several donors, dominant clonotypes made up 28.3-60.1% of CD3+CD56-NKG2C+ cells.

The CDR3 is 14 residues long. Germline lookup yields CDR1 SGHNT and CDR2 YYREEE (reference sequence). This rearrangement joins TRBV5-4 to TRBJ2-3. This TCR was recovered from a man aged 18-30 years in good health. The source material was blood T cells: a sorted CD56 or NKG2C T cell subset, CD4+ or CD8+ T cells, or bulk PBMC T cells (not recorded which). This CDR3 reads CASSSRASTDTQYF. Full variable domain (remainder filled in from reference TRBV5-4 and TRBJ2-3): ETGVTQSPTHLIKTRGQQVTLRCSSQSGHNTVSWYQQALGQGPQFIFQYYREEENGRGNFPPRFSGLQFPNYSSELNVNALELDDSALYLCASSSRASTDTQYFGPGTRLTVL.